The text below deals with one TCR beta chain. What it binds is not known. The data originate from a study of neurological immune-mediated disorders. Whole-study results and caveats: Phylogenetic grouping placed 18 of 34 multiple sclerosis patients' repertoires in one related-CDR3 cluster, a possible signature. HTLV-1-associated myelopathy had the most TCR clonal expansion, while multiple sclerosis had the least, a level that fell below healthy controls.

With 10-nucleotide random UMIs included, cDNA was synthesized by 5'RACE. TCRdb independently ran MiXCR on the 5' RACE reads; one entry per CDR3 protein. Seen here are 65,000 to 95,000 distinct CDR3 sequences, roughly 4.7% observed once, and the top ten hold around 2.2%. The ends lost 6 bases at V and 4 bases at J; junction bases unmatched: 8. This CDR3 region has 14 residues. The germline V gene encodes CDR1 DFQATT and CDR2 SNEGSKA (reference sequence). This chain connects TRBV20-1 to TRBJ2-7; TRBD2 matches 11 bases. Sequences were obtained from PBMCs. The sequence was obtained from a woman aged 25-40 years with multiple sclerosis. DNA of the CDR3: TGCAGTGCCGTCCATAGCGGGAGGGTTTACGAGCAGTACTTC. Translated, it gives CSAVHSGRVYEQYF.